These T cell receptor beta chains were read from a single sample in a study of T cell responses to AZD1222 COVID-19 vaccine. Here immunoSEQ multiplex PCR was the method, and the copy in TCRdb shows in-frame clones only, minus some. Of 150,000 to 170,000 clones detected, approximately 87% appear once; the ten largest clones hold 5% to 6%. The specimen comprised peripheral blood, sampled on day 0 of MenACWY control vaccination. These TCRs come from an adult in good health. Each CDR3 is given with its conserved first and last residue. The D gene is left open where the match is weak. A row's size may be missing; if present it is once, few, many or a size class.

NA TRBJ2-3 NA TRBV20-1 TGCAGTGCTCCCCAGGCAACCGGGCAGTATTTT CSAPQATGQYF
NA TRBJ1-6 few TRBV11-1 TGTGCCAGCAGCTTAGTGACAGAGACTTCACCCCTCCACTTT CASSLVTETSPLHF
TRBD1 TRBJ1-6 NA TRBV2 TGTGCCAGCAGACAGGGGGCAAGCTCCTATAATTCACCCCTCCACTTT CASRQGASSYNSPLHF
NA TRBJ1-6 NA TRBV19 TGTGCCAGTAGTATCGACACCGATTCACCCCTCCACTTT CASSIDTDSPLHF
NA TRBJ1-1 NA TRBV10-2 TGCGCCAGCAGTGAGCCGTCCCGAGCTTTCTTT CASSEPSRAFF
TRBD1 TRBJ2-2 NA TRBV5-1 TGCGCCAGCAGCCCAGGGACAGCGAACACCGGGGAGCTGTTTTTT CASSPGTANTGELFF
NA TRBJ1-1 NA TRBV7-8 TGTGCCAGCAGCTTAGCCCTTAACACTGAAGCTTTCTTT CASSLALNTEAFF
TRBD1 TRBJ2-7 NA TRBV30 TGTGCCTGGTACCCGGGACAGGGGACCTACGAGCAGTACTTC CAWYPGQGTYEQYF
NA TRBJ1-3 NA TRBV3-1/TRBV3-2 TGTGCCAGCAGCCAGGTCGCAGGGGCTGGAAACACCATATATTTT CASSQVAGAGNTIYF
NA TRBJ2-7 NA TRBV10-3 TGTGCCATCGGGGGGTACGAGCAGTACTTC CAIGGYEQYF
TRBD1 TRBJ2-2 NA TRBV6-5 TGTGCCAGCAGTCACTATGGGACAGGGGTCACCGGGGAGCTGTTTTTT CASSHYGTGVTGELFF
NA TRBJ2-1 NA TRBV5-5 TGTGCCAGCAGCTTGGCCGGAACGGGGCTCTACAATGAGCAGTTCTTC CASSLAGTGLYNEQFF
NA TRBJ1-1 NA TRBV5-4 TGTGCCAGCAGCTTGGTGGGCAGTGAAGCTTTCTTT CASSLVGSEAFF
NA TRBJ1-1 NA TRBV5-1 TGCGCCAGCAGCCCCGGGGCGCCCAGAACTGAAGCTTTCTTT CASSPGAPRTEAFF
NA TRBJ2-7 NA TRBV5-6 TGTGCCAGCAGCTTGGAAGCCTACGAGCAGTACTTC CASSLEAYEQYF
NA TRBJ2-1 few TRBV18 TGTGCCAGCTCACTGTCTAGCGTCTCCTACAATGAGCAGTTCTTC CASSLSSVSYNEQFF
TRBD1 TRBJ1-5 NA TRBV10-3 TGTGCCATCAGTGAGTCGACAGGGGACCAGCCCCAGCATTTT CAISESTGDQPQHF
TRBD2 TRBJ2-7 many TRBV7-2 TGTGCCAGCAGCTTAATGGGAGGGCCGGGCGAGCAGTACTTC CASSLMGGPGEQYF
TRBD2 TRBJ2-7 NA TRBV7-2 TGTGCCAGCAGCAAAAGGACTAGCGGGAGTTCAGTCTACGAGCAGTACTTC CASSKRTSGSSVYEQYF
NA TRBJ1-3 NA TRBV4-1 TGCGCCAGCAGCCTAGGACAGGGAAACACCATATATTTT CASSLGQGNTIYF